The rows below give T cell receptor beta chains drawn from one sample of a study of cytomegalovirus exposure and HLA in healthy donors. Clones were read by immunoSEQ multiplex PCR, and TCRdb kept only the in-frame ones, dropping some. Among over 95,000 clones listed, around 77% were seen once. Sequences were obtained from PBMCs. The receptors derive from a woman aged 30 to 39 in good health and CMV-seropositive. The CDR3 runs from the conserved cysteine through the conserved F or W. A D gene is named only where the DNA matches it firmly. Expanded clones are given a class, and other clones once, few, many or no size at all.

D: TRBD2
V: TRBV7-3
size: NA
J: TRBJ2-3
DNA: TGTGCCAGCAGCCCGGGACTAGCATCAGATACGCAGTATTTT
CDR3: CASSPGLASDTQYF

D: NA
V: TRBV30
size: NA
J: TRBJ1-3
DNA: TGTGCCTGGAGTGTGGGGAACTCAGGGAACACCATATATTTT
CDR3: CAWSVGNSGNTIYF

D: TRBD2
V: TRBV4-1
size: NA
J: TRBJ2-1
DNA: TGCGCCAGCAGCCAAGATCGGACTAGATTCGATGAGCAGTTCTTC
CDR3: CASSQDRTRFDEQFF

D: TRBD1
V: TRBV6-1
size: NA
J: TRBJ2-7
DNA: TGTGCCAGCAGTGCACGGGACAGGGGAAGCGAGCAGTACTTC
CDR3: CASSARDRGSEQYF

D: NA
V: TRBV15
size: NA
J: TRBJ2-7
DNA: TGTGCCACCAGCAGACCTCCCACCTACGAGCAGTACTTC
CDR3: CATSRPPTYEQYF

D: NA
V: TRBV11-2
size: NA
J: TRBJ1-1
DNA: TGTGCCAGCAGCCCCGGAGCTTTCTTT
CDR3: CASSPGAFF

D: NA
V: TRBV5-1
size: NA
J: TRBJ2-7
DNA: TGCGCCAGCAGCTTGGGAGGCTTCTCCTACGAGCAGTACTTC
CDR3: CASSLGGFSYEQYF

D: TRBD1
V: TRBV5-1
size: NA
J: TRBJ1-4
DNA: TGCGCCAGCAGCAGCGGGACAGGGGGCGGCTACGAAAAACTGTTTTTT
CDR3: CASSSGTGGGYEKLFF

D: TRBD1
V: TRBV7-9
size: NA
J: TRBJ1-1
DNA: TGTTCCAGCAGCCCACAGGGGGGCCTGGCTTTCTTT
CDR3: CSSSPQGGLAFF

D: NA
V: TRBV7-8
size: NA
J: TRBJ1-2
DNA: TGTGCCAGCAGCTTAGCGGACACTTTGGGCTACACCTTC
CDR3: CASSLADTLGYTF

D: TRBD2
V: TRBV10-2
size: NA
J: TRBJ2-1
DNA: TGCGCCACCCTAGCGGGGAGCTCCTACAATGAGCAGTTCTTC
CDR3: CATLAGSSYNEQFF

D: TRBD1
V: TRBV5-4
size: NA
J: TRBJ1-1
DNA: TGTGCCAGCAGCTCCCAACAGGGGGGGAAGAACACTGAAGCTTTCTTT
CDR3: CASSSQQGGKNTEAFF

D: NA
V: TRBV7-9
size: NA
J: TRBJ1-2
DNA: TGTGCCAGCAGCTACTCCTCTTCTAACTATGGCTACACCTTC
CDR3: CASSYSSSNYGYTF

D: TRBD2
V: TRBV18
size: NA
J: TRBJ2-5
DNA: TGTGCCAGCTCACCCCGACTAGCGGAGGGGTACCAAGAGACCCAGTACTTC
CDR3: CASSPRLAEGYQETQYF

D: TRBD1
V: TRBV27
size: NA
J: TRBJ1-2
DNA: TGTGCCAGCAGTCCCAGGGGGCCGAGGGGCTACACCTTC
CDR3: CASSPRGPRGYTF

D: NA
V: TRBV5-4
size: few
J: TRBJ1-2
DNA: TGTGCCAGCAGCCCCCCGGGGGGGGGCAGCTATGGCTACACCTTC
CDR3: CASSPPGGGSYGYTF

D: TRBD2
V: TRBV7-9
size: NA
J: TRBJ2-7
DNA: TGTGCCAGCAACCCGAGCGGGACCTACGAGCAGTACTTC
CDR3: CASNPSGTYEQYF

D: NA
V: TRBV19
size: NA
J: TRBJ1-2
DNA: TGTGCCAGTAGTCTTGGACAGAGTTATGGCTACACCTTC
CDR3: CASSLGQSYGYTF

D: NA
V: TRBV6-5
size: NA
J: TRBJ1-2
DNA: TGTGCCAGCACCAACCCGGGACATTCTAACTATGGCTACACCTTC
CDR3: CASTNPGHSNYGYTF

D: NA
V: TRBV7-8
size: once
J: TRBJ1-1
DNA: TGTGCCAGCAGCCAAGACACGTACACAAGGACTGAAGCTTTCTTT
CDR3: CASSQDTYTRTEAFF